There are many counts of the clone carrying this T cell receptor beta chain. Its antigen remains unknown. This sample stems from a study of early T cells in non-severe SARS-CoV-2 infection. Findings and caveats of the study: The VDJdb matching leaned toward anti-spike CD8 responses and overlooked private and CD4 specificities.

V was cut by 3 bases and J by 2 bases, with 16 bases left in between. This CDR3 region has 15 residues. The germline gives CDR1 GTSNPN, CDR2 SVGIG (reference sequence). Individual cDNA molecules received unique molecular identifiers. One entry per CDR3 protein, called by TCRdb with MiXCR from the 5' RACE reads. Here the sample spans some 80,000 distinct CDR3 sequences, 5% being singletons. This chain uses TRBV30 with TRBJ1-1; no definite D call. The TCR sequence derives from an adult who was a healthcare worker with PCR-confirmed SARS-CoV-2 infection or an uninfected control (not recorded which). The sample in question was whole blood, obtained at baseline. CDR3 loop: CAWRLNRRTNTEAFF. The CDR3 DNA reads TGTGCCTGGAGGCTGAATCGGAGAACTAACACTGAAGCTTTCTTT.